What follows describes a single T cell receptor (beta chain). Germline V gene data show CDR1 as SGDLS and CDR2 as YYNGEE. CDR3 length: 15 residues. V was clipped by 4 bases and J by 4 bases, with 12 bases between them. Unique molecular identifiers were built into the TCRbeta library. TCRdb analysed the PCR reads with MiXCR anew, one entry per CDR3 protein. The profile shows roughly 300,000 distinct CDR3 sequences, 9.9% of them singletons. The data stem from a study of T-cell reconstitution after alpha-beta-depleted transplantation in children. The clonotype comes from a human donor who donated a stem cell graft to a child with SCID. This sequence joins TRBV9 and TRBJ2-6; D is unresolved. The sample consisted of PBMCs from the stem cell graft donor, taken from the stem cell graft. The chain's CDR3 is CASSSNGRGANVLTF. As DNA, the CDR3 is TGTGCCAGCAGCTCTAACGGCCGCGGGGCCAACGTCCTGACTTTC.